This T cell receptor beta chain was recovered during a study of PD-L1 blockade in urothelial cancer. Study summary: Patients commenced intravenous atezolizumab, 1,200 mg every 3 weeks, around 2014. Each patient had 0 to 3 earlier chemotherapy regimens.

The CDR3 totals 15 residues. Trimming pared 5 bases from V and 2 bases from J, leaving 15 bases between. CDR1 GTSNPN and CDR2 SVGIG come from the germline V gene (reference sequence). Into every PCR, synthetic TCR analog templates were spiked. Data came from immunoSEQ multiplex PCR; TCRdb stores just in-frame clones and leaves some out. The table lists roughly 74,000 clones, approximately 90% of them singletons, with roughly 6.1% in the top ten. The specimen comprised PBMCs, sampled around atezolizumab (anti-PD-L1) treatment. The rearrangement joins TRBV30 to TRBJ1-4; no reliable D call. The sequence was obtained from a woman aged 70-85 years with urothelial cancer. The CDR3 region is CAWAIKGATNEKLFF. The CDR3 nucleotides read TGTGCCTGGGCCATAAAAGGAGCGACTAATGAAAAACTGTTTTTT.